A single sample is the source of the 26 T cell receptor beta chains below, sequenced in a study of T-cell memory formation after mild COVID-19. TCRdb reanalysed the 5' RACE reads using MiXCR and keeps one entry per CDR3 protein. The sample has 380,000 or so distinct CDR3 sequences; approximately 14% are singletons. Sequenced input: PBMCs or a T cell subset sorted from them (not recorded which). The receptors were sampled from a man younger than 30 who had mild COVID-19 (a few samples of this study predate the infection). Cell type and time point are not known.

The rearrangement links TRBV6-2 or TRBV6-3 to TRBJ2-7, with D perhaps TRBD2 (6 bases). Germline V gene lookup returns CDR1 MNHEY and CDR2 SVGEGT. CDR3 length: 16 residues. V was shortened by 0 bases and J by 6 bases, with 18 bases between the two germline ends. The CDR3 spells CASSYSTRDRGSEQYV. The CDR3 DNA is TGTGCCAGCAGTTACTCGACCCGAGACCGGGGGAGCGAGCAGTACGTC.

This clonotype occurred many times. The junction differs from germline at one of its ends, possibly a read error. The chain couples TRBV12-3 or TRBV12-4 to TRBJ2-7; D remains unclear. This CDR3 has 14 amino acids. CDR3 in amino acids: CASSSRVGSSEQYF. For the CDR3, the DNA is TGTGCCAGCAGTTCTAGGGTAGGTTCCTCCGAGCAGTACTTC.

This clonotype appeared a few times. The chain links TRBV12-5 to TRBJ2-3; 9 bases fit TRBD1. This CDR3 is built from 15 residues. Germline CDR1 is LGHNT and CDR2 is FRNRAP. Trimming cost V 7 bases and J 3 bases; bases outside gene matches: 8. CDR3 nucleotides: TGTGCTAGTGCCACCGGACAGGGGAGGACAGATACGCAGTATTTT. Translation gives CASATGQGRTDTQYF.

The V call is TRBV25-1, the J call TRBJ1-1; a possible D gene is TRBD1 (5 bases). In germline, CDR1 is MGHDK, CDR2 SYGVNS. The CDR3 is 13 amino acids. V was pared by 3 bases and J by 9 bases, with 14 bases between. CDR3 DNA sequence: TGTGCCAGCAGTGATCTCGGGGGGGTGAAAGCTTTCTTT. It yields the protein CASSDLGGVKAFF.

This clonotype was counted at least ten times. This chain joins TRBV7-2 and TRBJ1-5, with 10 bases aligning to TRBD1. V lost 4 bases and J lost 11; bases outside the gene matches: 2. Per germline, CDR1 SGHTA and CDR2 FQGNSA. This CDR3 contains 12 residues. Written as DNA, the CDR3 is TGTGCCAGCAGCTGGACAGGGGGAGCCCAGCATTTT. As protein: CASSWTGGAQHF.

The V gene is TRBV7-2, the J gene TRBJ2-5, with a possible D match to TRBD2 (5 bases). CDR3 size: 14 residues. The germline CDR1 and CDR2 sequences are SGHTA and FQGNSA. Trimming removed 1 base from V and 5 bases from J, with 11 bases in between. This CDR3 reads CASSLGFGGETQYF. The CDR3 region has the DNA TGTGCCAGCAGCTTAGGCTTCGGAGGCGAGACCCAGTACTTC.

The CDR3, as DNA: TGCAGTGCTAGCGGGGGGAACTCCTACGAGCAGTACTTC. This codes for CSASGGNSYEQYF. This sequence joins TRBV20-1 and TRBJ2-7; TRBD2 agrees at 7 bases. The CDR3 extends over 13 amino acids. CDR1 is DFQATT and CDR2 is SNEGSKA in the germline V gene (reference sequence). With V trimmed by 3 bases and J by 0 bases, 2 bases remained unmatched.

This clonotype was observed a few times. This chain's CDR3 is CASSYWTYTGELFF. CDR3 in DNA: TGTGCCAGCAGTTACTGGACTTACACCGGGGAGCTGTTTTTT. This chain links TRBV6-5 with TRBJ2-2; a weak D match, TRBD2 (5 bases). CDR3 length equals 14 residues. The V and J ends lost 1 base and 3 bases respectively, with 6 bases between them. The germline CDR1 and CDR2 sequences are MNHEY and SVGAGI.

The chain has TRBV10-3 and TRBJ1-2; 7 bases are a match to TRBD1. This CDR3 has 17 amino acids. V lost 6 bases to trimming and J lost 0 bases; unmatched junction nucleotides: 13. Per germline, CDR1 ENHRY and CDR2 SYGVKD. CDR3 coding DNA: TGTGCCATCAGCGACTTACGGGACAGCCTTACTAACTATGGCTACACCTTC. Protein: CAISDLRDSLTNYGYTF.

The chain has TRBV4-3 and TRBJ2-5; possibly TRBD2 for D (5 bases). V lost 0 bases, J lost 5 bases, and 16 bases lay in between. The CDR3 has 16 amino acids. Germline V gene sequence: CDR1 LGHNA, CDR2 YSLEER. The CDR3 sequence is CASSQDLTSPWETQYF. The CDR3 bases are TGCGCCAGCAGCCAAGATCTAACTAGTCCATGGGAGACCCAGTACTTC.

The rearrangement uses TRBV7-2 and TRBJ2-7; D is perhaps TRBD2 (7 bases). Between the trimmed V and J ends, which lost 2 bases and 0 bases, there was a span of 11 bases. The CDR3 sequence is 15 residues long. Germline-derived CDR1 and CDR2 are SGHTA and FQGNSA. Written as DNA, the CDR3 is TGTGCCAGCAGCTTAAGGGGGGGGAACTCCTACGAGCAGTACGTC. This encodes CASSLRGGNSYEQYV.

This clonotype has a handful of counts. It may be a read error: a sequence one base away is much more abundant. The V gene is TRBV7-2, the J gene TRBJ2-1, with unresolved D. Per germline, CDR1 SGHTA and CDR2 FQGNSA. There are 12 residues in the CDR3. CDR3 bases: TGTGCCAGCAGCTTCGGCTACAATGAGCAGTTATTC. This sequence encodes CASSFGYNEQLF.

To note about this clonotype: Mismatch with germline at one junction end may stem from a read error. The chain links TRBV7-2 to TRBJ1-2; 10 bases agree with TRBD1. CDR1 is SGHTA and CDR2 is FQGNSA in the germline V gene. The CDR3 is 14 amino acids. The CDR3 protein is CASSLDRGNSGYTF. In nucleotides, the CDR3 is TGTGCCAGCAGCTTGGACAGGGGGAACTCTGGCTACACCTTC.

This clonotype was observed a handful of times. The chain couples TRBV10-3 to TRBJ2-3, with D perhaps matching TRBD1 (5 bases). Germline V gene data show CDR1 as ENHRY and CDR2 as SYGVKD. This CDR3 has 14 residues. Trimming stripped 6 bases from V and 2 bases from J, with 12 bases between. CDR3 loop: CAIRGALNTDTQYF. CDR3 DNA: TGTGCCATCAGAGGGGCCCTTAACACAGATACGCAGTATTTT.

This clonotype was detected many times. V usage is TRBV5-1 and J usage is TRBJ2-5; 7 nucleotides align to TRBD1. The germline V gene encodes CDR1 SGHRS and CDR2 YFSETQ. The J segment lost 0 bases and the V segment lost 3 bases, leaving 5 bases of the junction unmatched. The CDR3 extends over 15 amino acids. The CDR3 coding sequence is TGCGCCAGCAGCTCGGGACAGAACTACCAAGAGACCCAGTACTTC. This encodes CASSSGQNYQETQYF. The complete variable domain, with remaining parts taken from reference TRBV5-1 and TRBJ2-5, reads KAGVTQTPRYLIKTRGQQVTLSCSPISGHRSVSWYQQTPGQGLQFLFEYFSETQRNKGNFPGRFSGRQFSNSRSEMNVSTLELGDSALYLCASSSGQNYQETQYFGPGTRLLVL.

This clonotype was picked up many times. The chain couples TRBV6-2 or TRBV6-3 to TRBJ1-5, with D possibly being TRBD1 (5 bases). With 9 bases removed from V and 3 bases from J, the gap between germline ends came to 18 bases. Germline V gene sequence: CDR1 MNHEY, CDR2 SVGEGT. The CDR3 runs 15 residues. CDR3 DNA: TGTGCCAGTTTTCGGAGAGGGGCTCCCAATCAGCCCCAGCATTTT. This encodes CASFRRGAPNQPQHF.

This clonotype was seen a few times. V and J are TRBV5-1 and TRBJ1-2; TRBD1 matches at 9 bases. The germline V gene encodes CDR1 SGHRS and CDR2 YFSETQ. The CDR3 has 14 residues. V gave up 0 bases and J gave up 8 bases; unmatched junction bases: 5. The CDR3 nucleotides read TGCGCCAGCAGCTTGGAGACAGGGGGTAGCGGCTACACCTTC. Translation: CASSLETGGSGYTF.

This chain links TRBV27 with TRBJ2-7, with D possibly TRBD1 on 7 matching bases. V was pared by 11 bases and J by 4 bases, with 18 bases between. Germline CDR1 MNHEY, CDR2 SMNVEV (reference sequence). This CDR3 contains 13 residues. The CDR3 nucleotides read TGTGCCGCCGCGCCCAGGGGGGCGTACGAGCAGTACTTC. Its protein is CAAAPRGAYEQYF.

The chain is built from TRBV6-1 and TRBJ1-2; D ambiguous. The germline gives CDR1 MNHNS, CDR2 SASEGT. This CDR3 has 11 residues. Trimming pared 8 bases from V and 8 bases from J, leaving 12 bases between. The CDR3 loop is CASGPPRGYTF. In DNA, the CDR3 is TGTGCCAGCGGTCCACCCAGGGGCTACACCTTC.

This clonotype occurred many times. The rearrangement joins TRBV5-5 to TRBJ2-4; D ambiguous. V was pared by 1 base and J by 9 bases, with 8 bases between. The CDR3 is 12 amino acids. Germline V gene data show CDR1 as SGHKS and CDR2 as YYEKEE (reference sequence). CDR3 sequence (DNA): TGTGCCAGCAGCTTGTATGGGATCATTCAGTACTTC. This codes for CASSLYGIIQYF.

This clonotype has just a few counts. The gene calls are TRBV20-1 and TRBJ2-1, with 8 bases that match TRBD1. The V and J ends lost 0 bases and 6 bases, in that order; junction bases with no gene match: 7. CDR3 length: 15 amino acids. The germline CDR1 and CDR2 sequences are DFQATT and SNEGSKA (reference sequence). The CDR3 spells CSARDLDRGSNEQFF. The CDR3 bases are TGCAGTGCTAGAGACCTAGACAGGGGTAGCAATGAGCAGTTCTTC.

The CDR3 DNA follows: TGTGCCAGCAGCTTAGGGGACAGGCCCAACACTGAAGCTTTCTTT. It yields the protein CASSLGDRPNTEAFF. The chain links TRBV7-9 to TRBJ1-1; TRBD1 matches 8 bases. There are 15 residues in the CDR3. Germline lookup yields CDR1 SEHNR and CDR2 FQNEAQ (reference sequence). The J segment lost 2 bases and the V segment lost 1 base, leaving 3 bases of the junction unmatched.

This clonotype was counted ten times or more. The chain links TRBV5-1 to TRBJ2-1, with TRBD1 identical over 8 bases. Trimming at V came to 4 bases and at J to 0 bases, leaving 9 bases not matched to a gene. The CDR3 is 17 residues long. Germline-derived CDR1 and CDR2 are SGHRS and YFSETQ. CDR3 in DNA: TGCGCCAGCAGCACAGGACAGGGATCAAGCTCCTACAATGAGCAGTTCTTC. It codes for CASSTGQGSSSYNEQFF.

This clonotype was counted at least ten times. The gene calls are TRBV18 and TRBJ2-3, with unresolved D. The V end lost 2 bases, the J end lost 2 bases, and 8 bases lay between the germline ends. Germline V CDR1 and CDR2: KGHSH, LQKENI. There are 14 residues in the CDR3. This CDR3 is CASSPNPATDTQYF. The CDR3 region has the DNA TGTGCCAGCTCACCAAATCCCGCCACAGATACGCAGTATTTT.

V and J are TRBV5-1 and TRBJ2-3; D possibly uses TRBD1 or TRBD2 (6 bases each). The CDR3 extends over 16 amino acids. V lost 0 bases, J lost 6 bases, and 17 bases lay in between. The germline V gene has CDR1 SGHRS and CDR2 YFSETQ. The CDR3 is CASSLGAGGARDTQYF. CDR3 DNA: TGCGCCAGCAGCTTGGGGGCCGGGGGCGCCCGGGATACGCAGTATTTT. The whole variable domain, filled in from reference TRBV5-1 and TRBJ2-3, reads KAGVTQTPRYLIKTRGQQVTLSCSPISGHRSVSWYQQTPGQGLQFLFEYFSETQRNKGNFPGRFSGRQFSNSRSEMNVSTLELGDSALYLCASSLGAGGARDTQYFGPGTRLTVL.

There are many counts of this clonotype. V and J are TRBV4-3 and TRBJ2-5, with 7 bases aligning to TRBD1. CDR1 and CDR2 from the germline V gene are LGHNA and YSLEER. This CDR3 comprises 15 residues. Losses at the gene ends were 0 bases for V and 2 bases for J; bases not matched to a gene: 3. The CDR3 reads CASSQDFRGQETQYF. The DNA for the CDR3 is TGCGCCAGCAGCCAAGATTTCAGGGGGCAAGAGACCCAGTACTTC.